The present TCR beta chain was sequenced within a study of T-cell memory formation after mild COVID-19. V shed 1 base and J shed 0 bases, with 2 bases lying between them. The CDR3 is 13 residues long. CDR1 is SGHTA and CDR2 is FQGNSA in the germline V gene. TCR alpha and TCR beta cDNA libraries with sample barcodes and UMIs came from 5'RACE using constant-segment primers. TCRdb analysed the 5' RACE reads with MiXCR anew, one entry per CDR3 protein. The sample comprises under 200,000 distinct CDR3 sequences, approximately 10% of which are singletons, and approximately 3.4% rests with the top ten. The study's findings and limits: Balance between CD4 and CD8 was seen in clones contracting day 15 to 85, and a CD4+ lean was seen in later expanders. The pre-infection memory compartment contained some responding clones, suggesting cross-reactive memory joined.

This clonotype has at least ten counts. Its antigen is as yet unknown. This rearrangement joins TRBV7-2 to TRBJ2-3; D ambiguous. The sequence derives from a man aged 18-30 years who had mild COVID-19 (a few samples of this study predate the infection). Cell type and time point are not known. Sequenced input: PBMCs or a T cell subset sorted from them (not recorded which). CDR3 amino acids: CASSLDSTDTQYF. The DNA for the CDR3 is TGTGCCAGCAGCTTAGACAGCACAGATACGCAGTATTTT.